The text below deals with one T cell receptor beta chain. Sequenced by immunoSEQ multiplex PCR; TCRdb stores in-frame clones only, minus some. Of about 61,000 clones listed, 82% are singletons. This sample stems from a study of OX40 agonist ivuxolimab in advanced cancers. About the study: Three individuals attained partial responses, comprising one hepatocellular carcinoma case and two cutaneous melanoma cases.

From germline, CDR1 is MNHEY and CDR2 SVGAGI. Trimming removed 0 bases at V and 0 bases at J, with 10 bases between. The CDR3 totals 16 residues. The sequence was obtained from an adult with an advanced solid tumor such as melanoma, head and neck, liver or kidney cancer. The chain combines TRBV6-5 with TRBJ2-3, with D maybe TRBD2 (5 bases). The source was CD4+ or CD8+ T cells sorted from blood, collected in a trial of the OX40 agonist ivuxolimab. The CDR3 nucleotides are TGTGCCAGCAGTTACTCAAGCGGAGCTAGCACAGATACGCAGTATTTT. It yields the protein CASSYSSGASTDTQYF.